This entry is about one TCR beta chain. Its antigen is not identified. PCR used 60 Vbeta primers and 13 Jbeta primers. Generated by immunoSEQ multiplex PCR, the TCRdb table keeps only in-frame clones and is missing some. The sample includes around 150,000 clones, about 70% of them seen just once. The sample belongs to a study of cytomegalovirus exposure and HLA in healthy donors. Study-wide points: Earlier results showed most TCR beta V segments being productive about 87% or about 30% of the time.

CDR1 is MDHEN, CDR2 SYDVKM, per germline. Trimming stripped 7 bases from V and 0 bases from J, with 13 bases between. This CDR3 comprises 14 residues. The material sequenced was PBMCs. The chain employs TRBV28 and TRBJ2-7; possible D gene TRBD1, 5 bases. The receptor's source is a woman aged 40 to 50 in good health and CMV-seropositive. The CDR3 here is CASTLLQASYEQYF. For the CDR3, the DNA is TGTGCCAGCACCCTCCTACAGGCCTCCTACGAGCAGTACTTC.